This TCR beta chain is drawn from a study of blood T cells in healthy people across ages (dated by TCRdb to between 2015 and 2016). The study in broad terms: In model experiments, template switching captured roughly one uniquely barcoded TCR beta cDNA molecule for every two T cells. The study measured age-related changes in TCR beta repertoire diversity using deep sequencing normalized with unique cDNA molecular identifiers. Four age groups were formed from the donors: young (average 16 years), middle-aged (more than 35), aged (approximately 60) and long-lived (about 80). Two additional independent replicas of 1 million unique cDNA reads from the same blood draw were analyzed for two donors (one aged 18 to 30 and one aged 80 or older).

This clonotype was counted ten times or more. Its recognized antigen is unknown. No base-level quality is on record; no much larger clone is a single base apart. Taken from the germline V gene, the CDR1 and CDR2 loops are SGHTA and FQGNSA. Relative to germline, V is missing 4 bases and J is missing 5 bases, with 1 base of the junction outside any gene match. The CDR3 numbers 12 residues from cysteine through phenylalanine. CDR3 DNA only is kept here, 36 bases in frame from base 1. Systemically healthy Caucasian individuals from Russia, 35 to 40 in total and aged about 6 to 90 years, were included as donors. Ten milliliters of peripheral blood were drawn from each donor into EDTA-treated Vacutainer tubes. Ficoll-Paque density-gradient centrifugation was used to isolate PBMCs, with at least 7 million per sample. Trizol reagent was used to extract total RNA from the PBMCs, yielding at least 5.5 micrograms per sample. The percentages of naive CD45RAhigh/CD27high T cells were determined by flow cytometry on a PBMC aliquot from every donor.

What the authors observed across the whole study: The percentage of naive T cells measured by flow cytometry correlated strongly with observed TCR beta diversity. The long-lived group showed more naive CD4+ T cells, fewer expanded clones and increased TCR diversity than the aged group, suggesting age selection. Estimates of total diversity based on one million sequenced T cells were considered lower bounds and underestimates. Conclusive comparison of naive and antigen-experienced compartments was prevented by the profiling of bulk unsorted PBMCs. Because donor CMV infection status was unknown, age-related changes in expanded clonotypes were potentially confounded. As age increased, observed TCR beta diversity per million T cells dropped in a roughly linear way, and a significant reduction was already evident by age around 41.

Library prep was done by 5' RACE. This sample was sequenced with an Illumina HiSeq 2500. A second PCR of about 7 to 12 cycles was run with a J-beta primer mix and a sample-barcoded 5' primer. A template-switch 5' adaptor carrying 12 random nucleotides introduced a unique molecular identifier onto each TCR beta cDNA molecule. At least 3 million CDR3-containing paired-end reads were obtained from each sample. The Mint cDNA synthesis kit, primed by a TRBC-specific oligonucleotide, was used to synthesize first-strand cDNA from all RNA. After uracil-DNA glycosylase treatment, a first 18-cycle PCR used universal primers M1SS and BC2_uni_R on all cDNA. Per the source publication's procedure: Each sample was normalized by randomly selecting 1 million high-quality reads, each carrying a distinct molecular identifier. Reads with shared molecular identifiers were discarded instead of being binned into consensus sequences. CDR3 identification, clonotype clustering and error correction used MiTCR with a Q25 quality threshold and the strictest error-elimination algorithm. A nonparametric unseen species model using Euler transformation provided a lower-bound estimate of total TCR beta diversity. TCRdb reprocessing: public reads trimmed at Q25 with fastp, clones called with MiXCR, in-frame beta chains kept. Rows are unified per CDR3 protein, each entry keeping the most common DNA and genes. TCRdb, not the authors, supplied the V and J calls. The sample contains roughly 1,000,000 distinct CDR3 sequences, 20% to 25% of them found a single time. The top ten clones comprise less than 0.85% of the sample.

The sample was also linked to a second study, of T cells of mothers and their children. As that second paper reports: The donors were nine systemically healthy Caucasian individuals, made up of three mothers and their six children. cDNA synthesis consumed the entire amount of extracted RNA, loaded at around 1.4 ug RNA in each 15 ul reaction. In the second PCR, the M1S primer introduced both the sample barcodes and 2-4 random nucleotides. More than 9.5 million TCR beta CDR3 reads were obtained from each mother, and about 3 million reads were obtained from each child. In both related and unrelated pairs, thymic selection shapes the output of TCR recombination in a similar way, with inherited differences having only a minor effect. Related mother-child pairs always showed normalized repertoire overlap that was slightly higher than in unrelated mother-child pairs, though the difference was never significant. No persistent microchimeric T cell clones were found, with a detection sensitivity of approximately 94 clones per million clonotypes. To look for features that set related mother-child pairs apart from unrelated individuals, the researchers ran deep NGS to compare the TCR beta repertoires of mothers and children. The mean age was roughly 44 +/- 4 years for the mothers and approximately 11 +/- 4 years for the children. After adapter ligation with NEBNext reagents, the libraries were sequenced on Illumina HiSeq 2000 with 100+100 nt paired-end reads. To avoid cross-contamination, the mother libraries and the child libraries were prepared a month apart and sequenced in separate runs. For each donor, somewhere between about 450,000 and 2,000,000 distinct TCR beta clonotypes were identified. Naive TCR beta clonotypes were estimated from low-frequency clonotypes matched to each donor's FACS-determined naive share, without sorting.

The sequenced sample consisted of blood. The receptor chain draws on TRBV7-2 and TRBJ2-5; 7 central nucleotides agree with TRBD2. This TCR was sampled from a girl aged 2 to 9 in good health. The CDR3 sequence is CASSWGGETQYF. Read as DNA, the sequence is TGTGCCAGCAGCTGGGGGGGGGAGACCCAGTACTTC.